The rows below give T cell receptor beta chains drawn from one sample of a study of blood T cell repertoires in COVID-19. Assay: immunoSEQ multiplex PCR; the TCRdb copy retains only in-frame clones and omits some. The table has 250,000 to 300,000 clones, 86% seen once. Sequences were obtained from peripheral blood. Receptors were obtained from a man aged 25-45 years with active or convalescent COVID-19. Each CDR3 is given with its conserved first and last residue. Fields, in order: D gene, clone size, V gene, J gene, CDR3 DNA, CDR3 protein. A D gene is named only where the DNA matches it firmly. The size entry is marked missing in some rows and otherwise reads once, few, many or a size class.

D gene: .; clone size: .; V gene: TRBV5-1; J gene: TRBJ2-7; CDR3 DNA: TGCGCCAGCAGCCCCTCTGGAGGGTCCCCCAACTACGAGCAGTACTTC; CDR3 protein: CASSPSGGSPNYEQYF
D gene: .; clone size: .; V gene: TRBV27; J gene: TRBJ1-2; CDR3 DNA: TGTGCCAGCAGTTTACAGGGGTTAGATGGCTACACCTTC; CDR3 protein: CASSLQGLDGYTF
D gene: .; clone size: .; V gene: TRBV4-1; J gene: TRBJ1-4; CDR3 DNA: TGCGCCAGCAGCCAAGATTGGCAGTACGAAAAACTGTTTTTT; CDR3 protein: CASSQDWQYEKLFF
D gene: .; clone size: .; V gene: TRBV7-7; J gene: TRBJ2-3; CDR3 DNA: TGTGCCAGCAGCTCCCGCCTCAGTCCAACGGATACGCAGTATTTT; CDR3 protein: CASSSRLSPTDTQYF
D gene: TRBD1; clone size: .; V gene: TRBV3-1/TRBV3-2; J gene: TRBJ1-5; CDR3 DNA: TGTGCCAGCAGCCAAGCCCGGACAGGGCCTCAGCCCCAGCATTTT; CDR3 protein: CASSQARTGPQPQHF
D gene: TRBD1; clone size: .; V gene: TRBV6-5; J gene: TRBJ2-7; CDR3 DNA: TGTGCCAGCTTCGGGACAGGGATCAACGAGCAGTACTTC; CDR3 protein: CASFGTGINEQYF
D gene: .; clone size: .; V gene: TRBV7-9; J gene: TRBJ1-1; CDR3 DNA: TGTGCCAGCAGCTTAGGGGGGGATAGGATGAACACTGAAGCTTTCTTT; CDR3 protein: CASSLGGDRMNTEAFF
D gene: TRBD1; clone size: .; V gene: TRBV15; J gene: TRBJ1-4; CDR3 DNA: TGTGCCACCAGCAGAGCTGGAGGGGGCCGGAGAGGGGGACTGTTTTTT; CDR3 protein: CATSRAGGGRRGGLFF
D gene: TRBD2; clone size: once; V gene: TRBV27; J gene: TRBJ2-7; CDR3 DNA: TGTGCCAGCAGTTTGAGCGGGGCCTACGAGCAGTACTTC; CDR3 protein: CASSLSGAYEQYF
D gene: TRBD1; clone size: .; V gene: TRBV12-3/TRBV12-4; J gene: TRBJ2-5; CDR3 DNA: TGTGCCAGCAGGGACAGGGCCCAAGAGACCCAGTACTTC; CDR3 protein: CASRDRAQETQYF
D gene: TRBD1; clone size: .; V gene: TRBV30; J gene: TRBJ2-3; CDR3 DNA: TGTGCCTGGAGGTTGGGACAGGGGGATTCGGATACGCAGTATTTT; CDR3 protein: CAWRLGQGDSDTQYF
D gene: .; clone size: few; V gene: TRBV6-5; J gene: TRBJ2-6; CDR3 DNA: TGTGCCAGCAGACAGAGCTCTGGGGCCAACGTCCTGACTTTC; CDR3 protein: CASRQSSGANVLTF
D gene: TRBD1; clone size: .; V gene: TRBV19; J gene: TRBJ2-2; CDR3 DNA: TGTGCCAGTAGTATAATAGGGACAGGGAACACCGGGGAGCTGTTTTTT; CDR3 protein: CASSIIGTGNTGELFF
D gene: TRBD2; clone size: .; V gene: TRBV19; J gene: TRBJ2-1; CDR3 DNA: TGTGCCAGTAGTCCCTCGGGGAGGGATCCCTACAATGAGCAGTTCTTC; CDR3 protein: CASSPSGRDPYNEQFF
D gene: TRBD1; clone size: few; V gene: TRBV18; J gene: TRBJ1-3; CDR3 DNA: TGTGCCAGCTCACCGACAGGGGCCTACTCTGGAAACACCATATATTTT; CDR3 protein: CASSPTGAYSGNTIYF
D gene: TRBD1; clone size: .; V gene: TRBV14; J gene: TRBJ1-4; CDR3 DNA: TGTGCCAGCAGCCAAGAGGGCTTTTGGGACAGGGGGCGAGAAAAACTGTTTTTT; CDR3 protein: CASSQEGFWDRGREKLFF
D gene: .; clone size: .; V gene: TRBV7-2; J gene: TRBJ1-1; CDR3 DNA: TGTGCCAGCAGCTTAGCTCTCTACACTGAAGCTTTCTTT; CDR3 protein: CASSLALYTEAFF
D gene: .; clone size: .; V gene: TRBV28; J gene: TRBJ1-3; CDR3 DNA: TGTGCCAGCAGTTCCCCCTATTCGGGAAACACCATATATTTT; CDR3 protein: CASSSPYSGNTIYF
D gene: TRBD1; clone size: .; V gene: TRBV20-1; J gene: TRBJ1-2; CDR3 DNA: TGCAGTGCTAGTCCAGAACAGGGGATATATGGCTACACCTTC; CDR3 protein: CSASPEQGIYGYTF
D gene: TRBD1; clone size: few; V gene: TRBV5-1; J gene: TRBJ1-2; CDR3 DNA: TGCGCCAGCAGCCCTGACAGGGAAGATGGCTACACCTTC; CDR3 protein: CASSPDREDGYTF
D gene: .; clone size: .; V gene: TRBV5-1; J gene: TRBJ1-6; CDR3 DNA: TGCGCCAGCAGCTTGGTATCGTCCGGGAATAATTCACCCCTCCACTTT; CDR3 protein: CASSLVSSGNNSPLHF
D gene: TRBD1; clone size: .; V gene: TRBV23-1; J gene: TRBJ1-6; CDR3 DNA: TGCGCCAGCAGTCAATTTGGGGGACAGGGTCGTAATAATTCACCCCTCCACTTT; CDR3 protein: CASSQFGGQGRNNSPLHF
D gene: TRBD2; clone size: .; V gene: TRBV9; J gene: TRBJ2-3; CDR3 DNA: TGTGCCAGCAGCGAAGGGACTAGCTTTACAGATACGCAGTATTTT; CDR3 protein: CASSEGTSFTDTQYF
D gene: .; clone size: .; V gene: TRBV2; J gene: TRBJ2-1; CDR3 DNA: TGTGCCAGCAGGGGGCCCAGGGGAGCAGGGCAGTTCTTC; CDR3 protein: CASRGPRGAGQFF
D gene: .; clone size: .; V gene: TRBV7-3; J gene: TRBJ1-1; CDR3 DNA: TGTGCCAGCAGCCCAGGGGTAGGGGAAGCAGGAGCTTTCTTT; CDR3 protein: CASSPGVGEAGAFF
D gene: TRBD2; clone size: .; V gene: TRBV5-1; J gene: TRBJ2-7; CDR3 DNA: TGCGCCAGCAGCTTGTGGGGCGGGGGAGACTACGAGCAGTACTTC; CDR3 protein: CASSLWGGGDYEQYF
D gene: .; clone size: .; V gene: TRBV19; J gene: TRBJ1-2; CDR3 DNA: TGTGCCAGTAGTATTCCGGGAGGTGTTTCGAACTATGGCTACACCTTC; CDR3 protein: CASSIPGGVSNYGYTF
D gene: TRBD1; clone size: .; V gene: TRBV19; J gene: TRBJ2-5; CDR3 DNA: TGTGCCAGTAGTATCAACAGGGGGCAGGAGACCCAGTACTTC; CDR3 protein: CASSINRGQETQYF
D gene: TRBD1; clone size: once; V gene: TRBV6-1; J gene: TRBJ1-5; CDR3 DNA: TGTGCCAGCAGTGAGAGGGACAGGGTCCAGCATTTT; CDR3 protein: CASSERDRVQHF
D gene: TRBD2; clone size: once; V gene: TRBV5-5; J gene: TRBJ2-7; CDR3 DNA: TGTGCCAGCAGCTTCACCGGGGAGGGACGGCTTGGCGACGAGCAGTACTTC; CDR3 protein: CASSFTGEGRLGDEQYF
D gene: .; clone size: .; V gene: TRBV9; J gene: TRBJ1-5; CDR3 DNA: TGTGCCAGCAGCGCCGGGACCGACAGGCAGCCCCAGCATTTT; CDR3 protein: CASSAGTDRQPQHF
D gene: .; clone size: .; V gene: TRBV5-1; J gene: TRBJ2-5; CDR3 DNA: TGCGCCAGCAGCTTGGTATCGGGGGAGACCCAGTACTTC; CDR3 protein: CASSLVSGETQYF
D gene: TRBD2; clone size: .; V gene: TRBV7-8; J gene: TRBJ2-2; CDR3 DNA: TGTGCCAGCAGCTCGTCTGGCGGGGGGGCCCCCGGGGAGCTGTTTTTT; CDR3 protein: CASSSSGGGAPGELFF
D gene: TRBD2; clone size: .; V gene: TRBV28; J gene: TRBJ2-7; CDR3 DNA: TGTGCCAGCAGCCATCTAGCGGGGGCCTACGAGCAGTACTTC; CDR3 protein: CASSHLAGAYEQYF
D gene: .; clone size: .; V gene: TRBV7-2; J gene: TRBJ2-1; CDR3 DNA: TGTGCCAGCAGGGCGGGGAGCCCTTACAATGAGCAGTTCTTC; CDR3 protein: CASRAGSPYNEQFF
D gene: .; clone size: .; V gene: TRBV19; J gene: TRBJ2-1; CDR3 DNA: TGTGCCAGTAGTTCCCCTGGGTCTAGCCCTCGGGGTGAGCAGTTCTTC; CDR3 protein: CASSSPGSSPRGEQFF
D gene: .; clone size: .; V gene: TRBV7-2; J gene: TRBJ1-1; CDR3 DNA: TGTGCCAGCAGCTTGACAGGCGGTGAAGCTTTCTTT; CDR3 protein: CASSLTGGEAFF
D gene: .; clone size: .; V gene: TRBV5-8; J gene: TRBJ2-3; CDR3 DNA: TGTGCCAGCGGCACGGGGACGCAGTATTTT; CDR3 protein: CASGTGTQYF
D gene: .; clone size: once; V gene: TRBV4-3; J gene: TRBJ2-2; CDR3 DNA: TGCGCCAGCAGCCTTGACCTCGCGCAGGACACCGGGGAGCTGTTTTTT; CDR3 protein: CASSLDLAQDTGELFF
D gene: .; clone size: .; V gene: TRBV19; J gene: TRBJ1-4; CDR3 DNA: TGTGCCAGTAGTATTTCGGTATCTCAGGGGCGAGAAAAACTGTTTTTT; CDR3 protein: CASSISVSQGREKLFF
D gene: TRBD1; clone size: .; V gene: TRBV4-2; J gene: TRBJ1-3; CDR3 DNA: TGTGCCAGCAGCCAAGAGGGCAAGTTCGGGACAGGGATTGGAAACACCATATATTTT; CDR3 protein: CASSQEGKFGTGIGNTIYF
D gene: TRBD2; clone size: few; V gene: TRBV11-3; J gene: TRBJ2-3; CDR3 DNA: TGTGCCAGCAGCTTAGGGGGGGGAAGGGCCCCAGATACGCAGTATTTT; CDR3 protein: CASSLGGGRAPDTQYF
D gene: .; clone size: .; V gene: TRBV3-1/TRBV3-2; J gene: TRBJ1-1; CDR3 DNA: TGTGCCAGCAGCCAAACCCCAGGCGACACTGAAGCTTTCTTT; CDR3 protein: CASSQTPGDTEAFF
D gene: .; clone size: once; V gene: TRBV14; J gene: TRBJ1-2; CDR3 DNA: TGTGCCAGCAGCCAAGATCTTCTTCCCTATGGCTACACCTTC; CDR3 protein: CASSQDLLPYGYTF
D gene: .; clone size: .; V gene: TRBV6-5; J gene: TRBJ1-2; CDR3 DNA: TGTGCCAGCAGTTATCGGGGGAGCATGAGCTACACCTTC; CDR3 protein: CASSYRGSMSYTF
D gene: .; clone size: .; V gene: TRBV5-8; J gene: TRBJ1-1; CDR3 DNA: TGTGCCAGCTTCCCAGGGAACACTGAAGCTTTCTTT; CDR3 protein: CASFPGNTEAFF
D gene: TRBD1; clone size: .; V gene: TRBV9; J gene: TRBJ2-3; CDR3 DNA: TGTGCCAGCAGCGACGAGACAGGGGGTAGCGGCACAGATACGCAGTATTTT; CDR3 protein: CASSDETGGSGTDTQYF
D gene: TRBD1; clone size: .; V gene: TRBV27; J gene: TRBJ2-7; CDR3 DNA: TGTGCCAGCACCCTATCCGGGACAGGGGTTGGTGAGCAGTACTTC; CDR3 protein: CASTLSGTGVGEQYF
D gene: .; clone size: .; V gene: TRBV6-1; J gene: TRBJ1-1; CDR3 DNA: TGTGCCAGCAGTGAATTCGTACAGGGGAACACTGAAGCTTTCTTT; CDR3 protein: CASSEFVQGNTEAFF
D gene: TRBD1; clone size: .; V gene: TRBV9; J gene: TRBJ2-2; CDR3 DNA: TGTGCCAGCAGCGCGACAGGGGGGAGGACCGGGGAGCTGTTTTTT; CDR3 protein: CASSATGGRTGELFF
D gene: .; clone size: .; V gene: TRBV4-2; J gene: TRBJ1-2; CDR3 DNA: TGTGCCAGCAGCCAAGTTTCGGGGGATTCGGGCCGCTATGGCTACACCTTC; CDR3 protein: CASSQVSGDSGRYGYTF
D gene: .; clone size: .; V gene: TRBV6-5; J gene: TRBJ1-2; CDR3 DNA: TGTGCCAGCGGTCATCTCCGTACAGGGAGCTATGGCTACACCTTC; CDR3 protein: CASGHLRTGSYGYTF
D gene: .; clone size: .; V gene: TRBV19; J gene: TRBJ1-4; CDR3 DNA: TGTGCCACAAGCGGGGGAGTGACGACTAATGAAAAACTGTTTTTT; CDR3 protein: CATSGGVTTNEKLFF